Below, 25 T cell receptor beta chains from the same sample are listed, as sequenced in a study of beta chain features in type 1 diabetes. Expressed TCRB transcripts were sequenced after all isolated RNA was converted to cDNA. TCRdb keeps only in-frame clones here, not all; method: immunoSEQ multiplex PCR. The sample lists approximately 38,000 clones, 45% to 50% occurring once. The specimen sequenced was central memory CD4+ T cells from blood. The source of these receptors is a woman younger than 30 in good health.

In DNA, the CDR3 is TGTGCCAGCACCGCACAACCACGCGGAGAGGTTGAGCAGTTCTTC. The encoded protein is CASTAQPRGEVEQFF. The chain combines TRBV28 with TRBJ2-1; D is unclear. The CDR3 has 15 amino acids. V lost 7 bases to trimming and J lost 9 bases, with 22 bases between them. Germline lookup yields CDR1 MDHEN and CDR2 SYDVKM. Full variable domain (missing parts from reference TRBV28 and TRBJ2-1): DVKVTQSSRYLVKRTGEKVFLECVQDMDHENMFWYRQDPGLGLRLIYFSYDVKMKEKGDIPEGYSVSREKKERFSLILESASTNQTSMYLCASTAQPRGEVEQFFGPGTRLTVL.

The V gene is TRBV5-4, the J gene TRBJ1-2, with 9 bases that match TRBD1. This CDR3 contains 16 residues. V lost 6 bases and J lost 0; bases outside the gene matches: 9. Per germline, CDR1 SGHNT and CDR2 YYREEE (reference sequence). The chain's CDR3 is CASTDTGTGPNYGYTF. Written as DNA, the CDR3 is TGTGCCAGCACCGATACCGGGACAGGGCCTAACTATGGCTACACCTTC.

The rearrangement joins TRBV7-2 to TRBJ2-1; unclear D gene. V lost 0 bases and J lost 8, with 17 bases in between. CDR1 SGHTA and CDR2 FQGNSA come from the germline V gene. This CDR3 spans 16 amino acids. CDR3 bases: TGTGCCAGCAGCTTAGCGAGCGCCGCGGCAAGCCATGAGCAGTTCTTC. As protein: CASSLASAAASHEQFF.

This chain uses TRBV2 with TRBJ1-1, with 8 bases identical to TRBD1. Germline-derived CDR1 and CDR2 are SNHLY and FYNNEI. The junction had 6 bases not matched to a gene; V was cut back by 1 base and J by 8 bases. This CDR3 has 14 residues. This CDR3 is CASSEVDRVNEAFF. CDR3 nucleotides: TGTGCCAGCAGTGAAGTGGACAGGGTGAACGAAGCTTTCTTT.

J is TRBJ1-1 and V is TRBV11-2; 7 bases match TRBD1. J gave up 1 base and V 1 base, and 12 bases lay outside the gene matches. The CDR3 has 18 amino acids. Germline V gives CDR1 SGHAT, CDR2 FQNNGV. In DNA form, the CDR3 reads TGTGCCAGCAGCTTAGGCTGGGACAGCGGGAGGACGAACACTGAAGCTTTCTTT. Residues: CASSLGWDSGRTNTEAFF.

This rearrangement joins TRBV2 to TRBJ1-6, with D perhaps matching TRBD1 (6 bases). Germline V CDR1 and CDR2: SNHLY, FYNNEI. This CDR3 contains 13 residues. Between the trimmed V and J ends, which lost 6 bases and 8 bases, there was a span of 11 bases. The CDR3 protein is CASRYNRDSPLHF. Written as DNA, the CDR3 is TGTGCCAGCAGATATAACAGGGATTCACCCCTCCACTTT.

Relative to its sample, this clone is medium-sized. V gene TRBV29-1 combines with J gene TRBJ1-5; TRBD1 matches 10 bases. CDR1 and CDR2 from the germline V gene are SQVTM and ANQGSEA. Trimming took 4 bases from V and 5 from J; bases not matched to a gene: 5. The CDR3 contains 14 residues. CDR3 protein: CSVGGTGVDQPQHF. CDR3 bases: TGCAGCGTTGGCGGGACAGGGGTCGATCAGCCCCAGCATTTT.

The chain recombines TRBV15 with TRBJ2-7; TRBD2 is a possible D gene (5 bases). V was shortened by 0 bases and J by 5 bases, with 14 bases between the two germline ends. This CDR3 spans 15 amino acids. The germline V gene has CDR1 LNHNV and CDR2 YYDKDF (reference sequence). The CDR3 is CATSRDPGKGDEQYF. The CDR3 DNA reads TGTGCCACCAGCAGAGACCCGGGGAAAGGCGACGAGCAGTACTTC.

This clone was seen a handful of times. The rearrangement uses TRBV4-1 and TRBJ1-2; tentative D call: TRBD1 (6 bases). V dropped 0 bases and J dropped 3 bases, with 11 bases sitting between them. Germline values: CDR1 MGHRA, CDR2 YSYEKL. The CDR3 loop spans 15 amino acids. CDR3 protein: CASSQDRPGDYGYTF. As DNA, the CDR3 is TGCGCCAGCAGCCAAGACCGACCAGGGGACTATGGCTACACCTTC.

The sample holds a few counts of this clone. CDR3 residues: CASSTKTGGKSNTEAFF. Here the CDR3 DNA reads TGTGCCAGTAGTACAAAGACAGGGGGAAAGTCGAACACTGAAGCTTTCTTT. The V and J genes are TRBV19 and TRBJ1-1; TRBD1 aligns across 9 bases. This CDR3 comprises 17 residues. V was pared by 4 bases and J by 1 base, with 10 bases of the junction left unmatched. Germline-derived CDR1 and CDR2 are LNHDA and SQIVND (reference sequence). Combining the CDR3 with reference TRBV19 and TRBJ1-1 gives the whole variable domain DGGITQSPKYLFRKEGQNVTLSCEQNLNHDAMYWYRQDPGQGLRLIYYSQIVNDFQKGDIAEGYSVSREKKESFPLTVTSAQKNPTAFYLCASSTKTGGKSNTEAFFGQGTRLTVV.

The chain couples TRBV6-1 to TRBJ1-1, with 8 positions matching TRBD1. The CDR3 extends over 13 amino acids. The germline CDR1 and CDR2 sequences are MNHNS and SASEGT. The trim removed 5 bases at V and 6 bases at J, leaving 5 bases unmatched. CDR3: CASSPTGDSEAFF. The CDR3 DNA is TGTGCCAGCAGTCCGACAGGGGATTCTGAAGCTTTCTTT.

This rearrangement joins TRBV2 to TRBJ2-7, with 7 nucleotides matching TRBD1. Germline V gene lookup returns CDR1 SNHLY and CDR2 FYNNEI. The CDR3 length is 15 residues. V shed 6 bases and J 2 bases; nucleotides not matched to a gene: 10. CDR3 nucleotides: TGTGCCAGCAGCGAACAGGGGACGCCGCCCTACGAGCAGTACTTC. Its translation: CASSEQGTPPYEQYF.

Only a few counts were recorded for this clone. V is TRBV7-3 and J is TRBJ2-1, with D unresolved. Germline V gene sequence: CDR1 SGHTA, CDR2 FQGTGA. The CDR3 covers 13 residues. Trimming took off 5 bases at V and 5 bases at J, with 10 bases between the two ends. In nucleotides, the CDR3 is TGTGCCAGCAGCGAGAATTCGGACAATGAGCAGTTCTTC. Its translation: CASSENSDNEQFF.

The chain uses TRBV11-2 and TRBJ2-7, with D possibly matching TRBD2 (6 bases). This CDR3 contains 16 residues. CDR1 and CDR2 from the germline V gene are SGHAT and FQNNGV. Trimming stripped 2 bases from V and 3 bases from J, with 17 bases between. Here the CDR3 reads CASSLPNGTVRYEQYF. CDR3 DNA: TGTGCCAGCAGCTTACCAAACGGGACTGTGCGCTACGAGCAGTACTTC.

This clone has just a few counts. The CDR3 sequence is CASSLTGMTEAFF. The CDR3 DNA reads as TGTGCCAGCAGCCTTACAGGGATGACTGAAGCTTTCTTT. This sequence joins TRBV7-9 and TRBJ1-1, with D perhaps TRBD1 (6 bases). Per germline, CDR1 SEHNR and CDR2 FQNEAQ (reference sequence). The CDR3 is 13 amino acids. V lost 5 bases and J 5 bases, leaving 12 bases between the germline ends.

CDR3 protein: CAWSISRRANTEAFF. CDR3 coding DNA: TGTGCCTGGAGTATTAGCAGGAGGGCGAACACTGAAGCTTTCTTT. The gene calls are TRBV30 and TRBJ1-1; D is unclear. The CDR3 runs 15 residues. The ends were cut back, 2 bases at V and 1 base at J, with 14 bases in the middle. Germline lookup yields CDR1 GTSNPN and CDR2 SVGIG (reference sequence).

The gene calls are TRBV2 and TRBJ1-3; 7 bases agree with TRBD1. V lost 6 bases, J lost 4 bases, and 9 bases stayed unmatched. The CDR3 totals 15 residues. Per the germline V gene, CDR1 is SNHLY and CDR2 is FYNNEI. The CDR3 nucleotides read TGTGCCAGCAGAGGGGGCGCGTATCCCGGAAACACCATATATTTT. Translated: CASRGGAYPGNTIYF.

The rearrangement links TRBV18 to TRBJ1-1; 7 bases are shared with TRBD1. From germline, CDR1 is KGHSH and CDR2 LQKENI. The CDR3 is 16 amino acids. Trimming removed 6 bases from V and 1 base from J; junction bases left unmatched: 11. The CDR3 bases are TGTGCCAGCTCGAGGGACAGAAAATTTTCGAACACTGAAGCTTTCTTT. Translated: CASSRDRKFSNTEAFF. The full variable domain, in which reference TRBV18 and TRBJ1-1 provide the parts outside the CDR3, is NAGVMQNPRHLVRRRGQEARLRCSPMKGHSHVYWYRQLPEEGLKFMVYLQKENIIDESGMPKERFSAEFPKEGPSILRIQQVVRGDSAAYFCASSRDRKFSNTEAFFGQGTRLTVV.

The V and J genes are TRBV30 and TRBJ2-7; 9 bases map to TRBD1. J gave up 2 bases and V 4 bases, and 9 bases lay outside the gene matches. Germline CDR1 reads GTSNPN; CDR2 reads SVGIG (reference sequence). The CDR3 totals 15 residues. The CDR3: CAWTNAGTGTYEQYF. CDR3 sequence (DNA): TGTGCCTGGACGAATGCCGGGACAGGGACCTACGAGCAGTACTTC.

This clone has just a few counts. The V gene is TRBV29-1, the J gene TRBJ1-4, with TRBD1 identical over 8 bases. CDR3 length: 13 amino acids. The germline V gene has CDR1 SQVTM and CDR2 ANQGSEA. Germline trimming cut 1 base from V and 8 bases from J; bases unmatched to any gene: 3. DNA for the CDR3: TGCAGCGTTGAAGGGACAGGGCAGGAAAAACTGTTTTTT. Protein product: CSVEGTGQEKLFF.

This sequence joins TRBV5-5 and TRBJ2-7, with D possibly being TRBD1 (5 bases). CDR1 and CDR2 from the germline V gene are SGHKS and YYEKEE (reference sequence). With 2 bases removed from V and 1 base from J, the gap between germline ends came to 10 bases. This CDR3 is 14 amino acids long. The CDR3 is CASSLGALSYEQYF. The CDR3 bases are TGTGCCAGCAGCTTAGGGGCATTATCCTACGAGCAGTACTTC.

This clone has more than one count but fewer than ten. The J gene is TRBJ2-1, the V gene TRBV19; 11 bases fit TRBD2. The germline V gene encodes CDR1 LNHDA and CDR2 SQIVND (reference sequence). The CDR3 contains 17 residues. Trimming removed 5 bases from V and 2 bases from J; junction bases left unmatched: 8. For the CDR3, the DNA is TGTGCCAGTAGTGCCGCCGTTAGCGGGGGGGCCTACAATGAGCAGTTCTTC. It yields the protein CASSAAVSGGAYNEQFF.

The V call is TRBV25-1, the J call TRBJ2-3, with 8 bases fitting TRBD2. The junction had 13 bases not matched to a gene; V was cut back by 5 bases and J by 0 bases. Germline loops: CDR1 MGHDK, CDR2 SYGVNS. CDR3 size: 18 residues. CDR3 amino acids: CASSPSRGGGPSTDTQYF. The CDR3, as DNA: TGTGCCAGCAGTCCCTCCCGGGGGGGTGGCCCTAGCACAGATACGCAGTATTTT.

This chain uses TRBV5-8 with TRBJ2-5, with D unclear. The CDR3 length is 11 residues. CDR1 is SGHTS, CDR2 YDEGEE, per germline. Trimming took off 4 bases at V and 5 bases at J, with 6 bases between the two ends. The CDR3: CASSPRETQYF. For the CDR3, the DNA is TGTGCCAGCAGCCCACGGGAGACCCAGTACTTC.

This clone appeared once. This CDR3 reads CAWSETGSTEAFF. CDR3 nucleotide sequence: TGTGCCTGGAGTGAGACAGGGTCCACTGAAGCTTTCTTT. This chain links TRBV30 with TRBJ1-1; 7 bases line up with TRBD1. This CDR3 has 13 amino acids. J lost 4 bases, V lost 1 base, and 3 bases had no gene match. The germline gives CDR1 GTSNPN, CDR2 SVGIG (reference sequence).